Each of the 14 T cell receptor beta chains below was sequenced from the same sample in a study of OX40 agonist ivuxolimab in advanced cancers. Some clones are missing from TCRdb's copy, which holds only in-frame ones; the method was immunoSEQ multiplex PCR. The repertoire holds 45,000 to 65,000 clones, with approximately 87% as singletons. Sample: CD4+ or CD8+ T cells sorted from blood, taken in a trial of the OX40 agonist ivuxolimab. These receptors all stem from an adult with an advanced solid tumor such as melanoma, head and neck, liver or kidney cancer.

J is TRBJ1-6 and V is TRBV5-1, with a weak D call TRBD1 (6 bases). CDR3 length: 15 amino acids. V lost 7 bases and J lost 7, with 18 bases in between. CDR1 is SGHRS and CDR2 is YFSETQ in the germline V gene. As DNA, the CDR3 is TGCGCCAGCGGTACCTCGACAGGTCCCAATTCACCCCTCCACTTT. It encodes CASGTSTGPNSPLHF.

The rearrangement links TRBV10-3 to TRBJ1-1; D possibly corresponds to TRBD1 (6 bases). CDR1 ENHRY and CDR2 SYGVKD come from the germline V gene. The CDR3 length is 16 residues. Trimming removed 0 bases from V and 0 bases from J, with 11 bases in between. CDR3 sequence reads: CAISESTGWMNTEAFF. DNA for the CDR3: TGTGCCATCAGTGAGTCCACAGGGTGGATGAACACTGAAGCTTTCTTT.

V gene TRBV25-1 combines with J gene TRBJ2-1; D is unclear. Deletions cut 1 base from V and 4 bases from J, with 8 bases between. This CDR3 comprises 14 residues. From germline, CDR1 is MGHDK and CDR2 SYGVNS. CDR3: CASSESVTYNEQFF. CDR3 nucleotide sequence: TGTGCCAGCAGTGAATCGGTCACGTACAATGAGCAGTTCTTC.

The rearrangement uses TRBV5-1 and TRBJ1-6, with a tentative D call TRBD1 (6 bases). V lost 3 bases and J lost 5, with 12 bases in between. This CDR3 is 15 amino acids long. Germline values: CDR1 SGHRS, CDR2 YFSETQ. Written as DNA, the CDR3 is TGCGCCAGCAGCTGGCAGGGGCAAGATAATTCACCCCTCCACTTT. It specifies CASSWQGQDNSPLHF.

The rearrangement joins TRBV19 to TRBJ2-7; D uncertain. The V gene lost 1 base and the J gene lost 3 bases, with 7 bases spanning the gap. CDR1 LNHDA and CDR2 SQIVND come from the germline V gene (reference sequence). This CDR3 is built from 13 residues. The CDR3 nucleotides are TGTGCCAGTAGTATAGGCAGCAACTACGAGCAGTACTTC. Residues: CASSIGSNYEQYF.

This clone occurred a few times. The chain employs TRBV12-5 and TRBJ2-7; D call uncertain. The J call may be wrong; the DNA end is better matched by TRBJ2-5. Germline loops: CDR1 LGHNT, CDR2 FRNRAP. This CDR3 is built from 11 residues. This chain's CDR3 is CASGEATTQYF. The CDR3 bases are TGTGCTAGTGGTGAAGCTACGACCCAGTACTTC.

The rearrangement uses TRBV6-5 and TRBJ1-1; weak D call: TRBD1 (5 bases). V was trimmed by 2 bases and J by 7 bases, leaving 5 bases between them. This CDR3 comprises 11 residues. Germline V gene data show CDR1 as MNHEY and CDR2 as SVGAGI. CDR3 sequence (DNA): TGTGCCAGCAGTTACACAGGTGAAGCTTTCTTT. Amino acids: CASSYTGEAFF.

V is TRBV9 and J is TRBJ1-6, with D perhaps matching TRBD1 (5 bases). V lost 0 bases to trimming and J lost 10 bases, with 14 bases between them. The length of the CDR3 is 15 residues. CDR1 is SGDLS and CDR2 is YYNGEE in the germline V gene. CDR3 in amino acids: CASSVGPQGVSPLHF. DNA for the CDR3: TGTGCCAGCAGCGTAGGGCCCCAGGGTGTGTCACCCCTCCACTTT.

The rearrangement joins TRBV14 to TRBJ1-1; no reliable D call. V lost 4 bases and J 0 bases, leaving 9 bases between the germline ends. Germline CDR1 SGHDN, CDR2 FVKESK. The CDR3 has 14 residues. CDR3 amino acids: CASSPRTMNTEAFF. The CDR3 bases are TGTGCCAGCAGCCCTAGGACGATGAACACTGAAGCTTTCTTT. Combining the CDR3 with reference TRBV14 and TRBJ1-1 gives the whole variable domain EAGVTQFPSHSVIEKGQTVTLRCDPISGHDNLYWYRRVMGKEIKFLLHFVKESKQDESGMPNNRFLAERTGGTYSTLKVQPAELEDSGVYFCASSPRTMNTEAFFGQGTRLTVV.

The rearrangement links TRBV5-1 to TRBJ1-3; unclear D gene. The CDR3 length is 14 residues. Germline values: CDR1 SGHRS, CDR2 YFSETQ. V was clipped by 4 bases and J by 2 bases, with 10 bases between them. The CDR3: CASSPSVTGNTIYF. The DNA of the CDR3 is TGCGCCAGCAGCCCCTCGGTGACTGGAAACACCATATATTTT.

The V gene is TRBV28, the J gene TRBJ1-1; tentative D call: TRBD1 (5 bases). Germline CDR1 reads MDHEN; CDR2 reads SYDVKM. V lost 3 bases to trimming and J lost 6 bases, with 17 bases between them. The CDR3 sequence is 15 residues long. As DNA, the CDR3 is TGTGCCAGCAGTTTTAGCGTAGGGGTCGGCGCTGAAGCTTTCTTT. The encoded protein is CASSFSVGVGAEAFF.

This clone was observed a handful of times. The CDR3 bases are TGCGCCAGCAGCTCCACGACAACCACCAGACCATACGAGCAGTACTTC. Translating it yields CASSSTTTTRPYEQYF. The chain uses TRBV5-1 and TRBJ2-7; D gene ambiguous. V lost 3 bases and J 4 bases, leaving 20 bases between the germline ends. The CDR3 totals 16 residues. Germline V lookup: CDR1 SGHRS, CDR2 YFSETQ.

The chain uses TRBV11-3 and TRBJ1-1; D is uncertain. V was pared by 1 base and J by 3 bases, with 12 bases between. In germline, CDR1 is SGHNT, CDR2 YENEEA. The CDR3 consists of 15 residues. The CDR3 loop reads CASSLGRGRDTEAFF. DNA of the CDR3: TGTGCCAGCAGCTTAGGAAGAGGGAGGGACACTGAAGCTTTCTTT.

V gene TRBV18 combines with J gene TRBJ2-3, with no clear D. V lost 3 bases and J lost 0, with 13 bases in between. In germline, CDR1 is KGHSH, CDR2 LQKENI. The CDR3 runs 16 residues. The DNA for the CDR3 is TGTGCCAGCTCACCGGCTAGTCTGGTTAGCACAGATACGCAGTATTTT. The encoded protein is CASSPASLVSTDTQYF.